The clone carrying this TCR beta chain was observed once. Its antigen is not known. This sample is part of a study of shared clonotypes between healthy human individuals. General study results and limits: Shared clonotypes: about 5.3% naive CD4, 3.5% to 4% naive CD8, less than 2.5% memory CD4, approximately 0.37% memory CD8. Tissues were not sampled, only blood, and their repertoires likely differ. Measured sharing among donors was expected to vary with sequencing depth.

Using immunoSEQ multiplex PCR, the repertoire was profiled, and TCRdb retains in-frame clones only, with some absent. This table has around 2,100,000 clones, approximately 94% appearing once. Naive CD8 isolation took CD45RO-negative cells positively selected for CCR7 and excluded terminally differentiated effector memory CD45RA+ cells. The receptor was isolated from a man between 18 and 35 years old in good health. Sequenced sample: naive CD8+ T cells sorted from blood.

The CDR3 region is CAITEDILLNTGELFF. The DNA of the CDR3 is TGTGCCATCACGGAGGACATTTTACTTAACACCGGGGAGCTGTTTTTT. V usage is TRBV10-3 and J usage is TRBJ2-2, with D possibly being TRBD1 or TRBD2 (5 bases each). Germline CDR1 ENHRY, CDR2 SYGVKD. With 7 bases removed from V and 2 bases from J, the gap between germline ends came to 17 bases. CDR3 size: 16 residues.